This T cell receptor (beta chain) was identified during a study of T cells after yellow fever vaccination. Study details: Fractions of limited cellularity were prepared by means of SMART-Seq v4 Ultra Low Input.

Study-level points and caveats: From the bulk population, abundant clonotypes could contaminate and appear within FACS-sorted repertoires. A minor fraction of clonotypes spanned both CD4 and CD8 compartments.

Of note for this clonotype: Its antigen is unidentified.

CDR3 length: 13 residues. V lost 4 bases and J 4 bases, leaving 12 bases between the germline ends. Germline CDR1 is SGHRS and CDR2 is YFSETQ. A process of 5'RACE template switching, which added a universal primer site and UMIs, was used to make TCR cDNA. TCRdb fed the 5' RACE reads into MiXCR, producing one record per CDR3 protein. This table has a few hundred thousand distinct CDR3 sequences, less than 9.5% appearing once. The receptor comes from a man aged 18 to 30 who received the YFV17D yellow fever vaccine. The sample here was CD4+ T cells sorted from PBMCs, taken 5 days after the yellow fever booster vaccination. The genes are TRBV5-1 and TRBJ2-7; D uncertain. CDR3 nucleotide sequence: TGCGCCAGCAGCGCTGATACAGAGTACGAGCAGTACTTC. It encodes CASSADTEYEQYF.